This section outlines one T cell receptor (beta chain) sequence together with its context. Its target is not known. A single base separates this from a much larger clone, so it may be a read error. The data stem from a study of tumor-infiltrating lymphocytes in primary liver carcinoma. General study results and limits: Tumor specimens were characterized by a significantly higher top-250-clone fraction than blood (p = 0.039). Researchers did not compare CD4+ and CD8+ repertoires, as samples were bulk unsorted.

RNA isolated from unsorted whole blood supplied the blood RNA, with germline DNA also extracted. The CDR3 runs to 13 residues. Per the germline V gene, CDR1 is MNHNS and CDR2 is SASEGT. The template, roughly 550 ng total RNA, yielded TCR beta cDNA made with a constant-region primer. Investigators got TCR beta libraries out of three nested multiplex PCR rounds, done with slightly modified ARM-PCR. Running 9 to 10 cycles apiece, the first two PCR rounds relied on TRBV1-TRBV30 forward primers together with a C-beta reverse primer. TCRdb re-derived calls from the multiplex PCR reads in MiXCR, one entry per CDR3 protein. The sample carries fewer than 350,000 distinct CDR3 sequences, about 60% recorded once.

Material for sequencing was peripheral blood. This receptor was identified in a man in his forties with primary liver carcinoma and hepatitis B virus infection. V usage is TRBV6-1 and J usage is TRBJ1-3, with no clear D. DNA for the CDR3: TGTGGCTCCGAAGGTCACTCTGGAAACACCATATATTTT. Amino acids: CGSEGHSGNTIYF.